This TCR beta chain is from a study of T cell responses to AZD1222 COVID-19 vaccine. Study-wide points: The repertoires were collected only after the peak T cell response.

This CDR3 has 13 amino acids. Germline V gene data show CDR1 as SGHTA and CDR2 as FQGNSA. The ends were cut back, 2 bases at V and 10 bases at J, with 14 bases in the middle. Clones were sequenced by immunoSEQ multiplex PCR, and TCRdb holds only the in-frame ones, with some missing. The sample consists of 150,000 to 200,000 clones, about 90% of them appearing once. A note on this clone: The target antigen is unknown.

The sample was peripheral blood, taken 28 days after the second AZD1222 dose. This chain links TRBV7-2 with TRBJ1-2; D not certain. The receptor comes from an adult who received the AZD1222 COVID-19 vaccine. CDR3 region: CASSLQPKDPYTF. The CDR3 DNA sequence: TGTGCCAGCAGCTTACAACCGAAGGACCCCTACACCTTC.